This record covers a single TCR beta chain. Its antigen remains unknown. This entry is derived from a study of PD-1 blockade in classical Hodgkin lymphoma. Brentuximab vedotin exposure varied, and every patient relapsed after autologous stem cell transplantation. Study outcomes and limitations: Reasons behind the repertoire differences stay unclear, perhaps disease activity or earlier therapy.

Method: immunoSEQ multiplex PCR; TCRdb's copy keeps in-frame clones and lacks some. The sample has 40,000 to 45,000 clones; around 71% are singletons. The specimen comprised peripheral blood mononuclear cells (PBMCs), sampled at baseline. The clonotype originates from a human donor with classical Hodgkin lymphoma.

CDR3 coding DNA: TGTGCCTGGGCTACAGGGGCCTACAATGAGCAGTTCTTC. Translation: CAWATGAYNEQFF. V usage is TRBV30 and J usage is TRBJ2-1; 7 bases fit TRBD1. V lost 5 bases to trimming and J lost 2 bases; unmatched junction nucleotides: 3. Germline V gives CDR1 GTSNPN, CDR2 SVGIG (reference sequence). CDR3 length: 13 residues.